Given below is one T cell receptor beta chain in context. What it recognizes is unknown. Sequenced by immunoSEQ multiplex PCR; TCRdb stores in-frame clones only, minus some. Seen here are around 54,000 clones, about four fifths observed once, and the top ten hold around 3.5%. The entry originates in a study of a mutant IDH1 vaccine in newly diagnosed glioma. Study-level information: Vaccines were first given 4-6 weeks after radiotherapy alone, or with temozolomide cycles. Every participant had undergone radiotherapy, temozolomide, or both before, and most underwent both. Sex among treated patients split roughly 60% male, 37.5% female; mean age was roughly 40 years.

The time point: week 47, end of study. Vaccination comprised doses that each held 300 ug of mutant IDH1 20-mer peptide, plus topical imiquimod. Germline loops: CDR1 SGHNT, CDR2 YYREEE (reference sequence). Trimming pared 2 bases from V and 1 base from J, leaving 12 bases between. CDR3 length: 15 residues. The chain has TRBV5-4 and TRBJ1-1, with D possibly being TRBD1 (6 bases). The receptor comes from a woman between 45 and 65 years old with glioma. The specimen was PBMCs, collected from a glioma patient whose treatment included an IDH1 peptide vaccine. In DNA, the CDR3 is TGTGCCAGCAGCTTAAACAGGGAACGGAACACTGAAGCTTTCTTT. Protein product: CASSLNRERNTEAFF.